The 4 T cell receptor beta chains given below trace back to one sample, sequenced in a study of post-analysis software for immune sequencing data (dated by TCRdb to the mid-2010s). Overall study outcomes, separate from this receptor: Patients showed significantly higher frequencies than controls for five TRBV segments, among them TRBV5-6, TRBV5-1 and TRBV20-1.

Their cognate antigens are unknown. The library was prepared using PCR. TCRdb shows the sequencer as Illumina HiSeq 2500. Unique molecular identifiers were incorporated into TCR beta cDNA libraries to reduce PCR and sequencing biases. TCRdb reprocessing: public reads trimmed at Q25 with fastp, clones called with MiXCR, in-frame beta chains kept. Every distinct CDR3 protein forms one entry, paired with its most common genes and DNA. Here the sample has approximately 350,000 distinct CDR3 sequences; roughly 38% occur a single time. The top ten hold roughly an eighth of the sample. Sequenced: blood. The source of these receptors is a girl between 10 and 17 years old with multiple sclerosis.

J is TRBJ2-7 and V is TRBV6-6, with D unresolved. Trimming removed 6 bases at V and 5 bases at J, with 17 bases between. In germline, CDR1 is MNHNY, CDR2 SVGAGI (reference sequence). This CDR3 region has 14 residues. The CDR3 nucleotides read TGTGCCAGCAGAACGCTTTCCGTGGTCGACGAGCAGTACGTC. Its translation: CASRTLSVVDEQYV.

As for this clonotype: A junction boundary mismatches the germline segment, possibly from a read error. The gene calls are TRBV15 and TRBJ2-2; tentative D call: TRBD1 (6 bases). CDR1 is LNHNV and CDR2 is YYDKDF in the germline V gene (reference sequence). This CDR3 has 19 residues. The CDR3 region is CATSNRGSRKDSRTGELFF. The CDR3 DNA is TGTGCCACTAGCAATCGTGGGTCCCGGAAGGACAGCCGCACCGGGGAGCTGTTTTTT.

This sequence joins TRBV2 and TRBJ1-5, with D possibly TRBD1 on 6 matching bases. Germline CDR1 reads SNHLY; CDR2 reads FYNNEI. The CDR3 spans 14 residues. Trimming took off 1 base at V and 5 bases at J, with 9 bases between the two ends. The chain's CDR3 is CASSEGDTYQPQHF. For the CDR3, the DNA is TGTGCCAGCAGTGAAGGGGACACCTATCAGCCCCAGCATTTT. The full variable domain, its missing parts supplied by reference TRBV2 and TRBJ1-5, is EPEVTQTPSHQVTQMGQEVILRCVPISNHLYFYWYRQILGQKVEFLVSFYNNEISEKSEIFDDQFSVERPDGSNFTLKIRSTKLEDSAMYFCASSEGDTYQPQHFGDGTRLSIL.

This sequence joins TRBV7-3 and TRBJ2-5; D is possibly TRBD1 (6 bases). The V end was cut by 5 bases, the J end by 1 base, with 11 bases between. The germline gives CDR1 SGHTA, CDR2 FQGTGA. The length of the CDR3 is 14 residues. The DNA for the CDR3 is TGTGCCAGCAGCAATACAGGGACCCAAGAGACCCAGTACTTC. Its translation: CASSNTGTQETQYF.